This TCR beta chain was captured in a study of post-analysis software for immune sequencing data. In this sample, this clonotype turned up many times. Unique molecular identifiers were carried by the TCR beta cDNA libraries. TCRdb independently ran MiXCR on the PCR reads; one entry per CDR3 protein. The table lists 150,000 to 200,000 distinct CDR3 sequences, under 40% of them singletons. The CDR3 loop spans 16 amino acids. V dropped 4 bases and J dropped 3; count of bases not matched to a gene: 3. The germline CDR1 and CDR2 sequences are SGHRS and YFSETQ. The chain is built from TRBV5-1 and TRBJ2-3; TRBD2 aligns across 15 bases. The sequences come from blood, collected after autologous hematopoietic stem cell transplantation. The TCR sequence derives from a girl aged 10 to 17 with multiple sclerosis. CDR3 nucleotides: TGCGCCAGCAGCCACGGACTAGCGGGAGGGACAGATACGCAGTATTTT. Protein: CASSHGLAGGTDTQYF.